One and the same sample provided the 22 T cell receptor beta chains below, sequenced in a study of blood T cell repertoires in COVID-19. TCRdb's copy holds only in-frame clones and misses some; the assay was immunoSEQ multiplex PCR. The profile covers approximately 250,000 clones, with more than 70% appearing a single time and roughly 2% taken by the ten largest. Sequenced input: PBMCs or T cells enriched from blood (not recorded which). The source of these receptors is a woman aged 55 to 70 in a cohort exposed to, infected with or recovered from COVID-19 (not recorded which).

The CDR3 nucleotides read TGTGCCAGCAGCGTCCGGGACAGGGGGCATCAGCCCCAGCATTTT. Its protein product is CASSVRDRGHQPQHF. The chain combines TRBV21-1 with TRBJ1-5; TRBD1, the table's D call, was not compared with the DNA. TRBV21-1 is shown as a pseudogene. The CDR3 is 15 residues long.

This clone has just one count. The V and J genes are TRBV10-2 and TRBJ1-5; D remains ambiguous. The CDR3 is made up of 16 amino acids. Looked up from germline, CDR1 is WSHSY and CDR2 is SAAADI. V was trimmed by 0 bases and J by 3 bases, leaving 12 bases between them. This chain's CDR3 is CASSESKGGYNQPQHF. DNA of the CDR3: TGCGCCAGCAGTGAGTCGAAGGGAGGTTACAATCAGCCCCAGCATTTT.

J is TRBJ1-5 and V is TRBV19, with D perhaps matching TRBD1 (6 bases). Germline-derived CDR1 and CDR2 are LNHDA and SQIVND (reference sequence). Trimming cost V 5 bases and J 1 base, with 12 bases left between them. This CDR3 comprises 15 residues. The CDR3 DNA reads as TGTGCCAGTAGTCGGGCAGGGGACAGCAATCAGCCCCAGCATTTT. It codes for CASSRAGDSNQPQHF. Complete variable domain (other parts from reference TRBV19 and TRBJ1-5): DGGITQSPKYLFRKEGQNVTLSCEQNLNHDAMYWYRQDPGQGLRLIYYSQIVNDFQKGDIAEGYSVSREKKESFPLTVTSAQKNPTAFYLCASSRAGDSNQPQHFGDGTRLSIL.

This clone was recorded a few times. The chain recombines TRBV28 with TRBJ2-5; weak D call: TRBD2 (6 bases). V gave up 3 bases and J gave up 5 bases, with 19 bases separating them. CDR1 is MDHEN and CDR2 is SYDVKM in the germline V gene. This CDR3 comprises 16 residues. In nucleotides, the CDR3 is TGTGCCAGCAGTTTGGAACAGGCCCTAGGAGGGGAGACCCAGTACTTC. It encodes CASSLEQALGGETQYF.

The rearrangement links TRBV4-3 to TRBJ2-1, with 8 nucleotides matching TRBD2. This CDR3 comprises 15 residues. V trimming: 3 bases; J trimming: 4 bases; junction bases outside the gene matches: 5. CDR1 LGHNA and CDR2 YSLEER come from the germline V gene. The DNA of the CDR3 is TGCGCCAGCAGCCAGGGACTAGGATCATACAATGAGCAGTTCTTC. Translation: CASSQGLGSYNEQFF.

The chain employs TRBV7-8 and TRBJ2-5, with 7 bases fitting TRBD1. The J segment lost 5 bases and the V segment lost 2 bases, leaving 5 bases of the junction unmatched. This CDR3 has 14 residues. CDR1 and CDR2 (germline): SGHVS, FQNEAQ. DNA of the CDR3: TGTGCCAGCAGCTTAAAGGGGGCGTCGGAGACCCAGTACTTC. It yields the protein CASSLKGASETQYF.

The chain combines TRBV6-2 or TRBV6-3 with TRBJ2-1, with D maybe TRBD2 (5 bases). V was pared by 1 base and J by 6 bases, with 10 bases between. The CDR3 length is 14 residues. Germline loops: CDR1 MNHEY, CDR2 SVGEGT. This CDR3 is CASSYYGLTNEQFF. The CDR3 DNA follows: TGTGCCAGCAGTTACTACGGACTTACCAATGAGCAGTTCTTC.

This chain uses TRBV7-3 with TRBJ2-2; D is unresolved. Germline V gene lookup returns CDR1 SGHTA and CDR2 FQGTGA. The CDR3 consists of 14 residues. Between the trimmed V and J ends, which lost 5 bases and 2 bases, there was a span of 9 bases. This chain's CDR3 is CASSLTPNTGELFF. Here the CDR3 DNA reads TGTGCCAGCAGCCTTACTCCAAACACCGGGGAGCTGTTTTTT. Full variable domain (outside the CDR3, taken from reference TRBV7-3 and TRBJ2-2): GAGVSQTPSNKVTEKGKYVELRCDPISGHTALYWYRQSLGQGPEFLIYFQGTGAADDSGLPNDRFFAVRPEGSVSTLKIQRTERGDSAVYLCASSLTPNTGELFFGEGSRLTVL.

The V gene is TRBV11-1, the J gene TRBJ2-1; 9 nucleotides line up with TRBD2. V shed 5 bases, J shed 9 bases, and the junction held 11 bases outside the gene matches. Per the germline V gene, CDR1 is SGHAT and CDR2 is FQDESV (reference sequence). The CDR3 spans 15 residues. The DNA of the CDR3 is TGTGCCAGCAGCCCCGCCGCGGGAGGGAATAGTGAGCAGTTCTTC. Its translation: CASSPAAGGNSEQFF.

The V and J genes are TRBV3-1 (or the pseudogene TRBV3-2) and TRBJ1-5, with 8 nucleotides matching TRBD1. The CDR3 is 15 residues long. Germline CDR1 and CDR2: LGHDT and YNNKEL (reference sequence). With V trimmed by 2 bases and J by 6 bases, 6 bases remained unmatched. The CDR3 is CASSQSGQGAQPQHF. The CDR3 coding sequence is TGTGCCAGCAGCCAATCTGGACAGGGCGCTCAGCCCCAGCATTTT.

The V gene is TRBV27, the J gene TRBJ2-7; D is perhaps TRBD2 (7 bases). V was pared by 6 bases and J by 3 bases, with 15 bases between. This CDR3 has 14 residues. The V gene's germline CDR1 is MNHEY and CDR2 SMNVEV (reference sequence). CDR3 DNA: TGTGCCAGCAGGCGAGGGGGGGGCTTCTACGAGCAGTACTTC. Translation: CASRRGGGFYEQYF.

The rearrangement uses TRBV5-4 and TRBJ2-5, with 7 bases that match TRBD2. After removal of 5 bases from V and 4 bases from J, the junction contained 5 bases not matched to a gene. This CDR3 comprises 13 residues. Germline CDR1 is SGHNT and CDR2 is YYREEE (reference sequence). CDR3 sequence (DNA): TGTGCCAGCAGGGGAGGGGATCGAGAGACCCAGTACTTC. This sequence encodes CASRGGDRETQYF.

V gene TRBV5-4 combines with J gene TRBJ2-1; D is ambiguous. Trimming removed 0 bases at V and 5 bases at J, with 12 bases between. Germline loops: CDR1 SGHNT, CDR2 YYREEE (reference sequence). This CDR3 comprises 15 residues. The CDR3 spells CASSLGGLRNNEQFF. The CDR3 bases are TGTGCCAGCAGCTTGGGTGGGCTTAGGAACAATGAGCAGTTCTTC. The full variable domain, its missing parts supplied by reference TRBV5-4 and TRBJ2-1, is ETGVTQSPTHLIKTRGQQVTLRCSSQSGHNTVSWYQQALGQGPQFIFQYYREEENGRGNFPPRFSGLQFPNYSSELNVNALELDDSALYLCASSLGGLRNNEQFFGPGTRLTVL.

The rearrangement uses TRBV11-2 and TRBJ2-5; TRBD1 matches at 7 bases. The germline CDR1 and CDR2 sequences are SGHAT and FQNNGV. V lost 5 bases, J lost 3 bases, and 12 bases stayed unmatched. This CDR3 has 16 amino acids. The CDR3 coding sequence is TGTGCCAGCAGCATCACGGGACAGCTAACAGAAGAGACCCAGTACTTC. Protein sequence: CASSITGQLTEETQYF.

The chain has TRBV12-3 or TRBV12-4 and TRBJ1-2; D unclear. The CDR3 consists of 12 residues. V gave up 7 bases and J gave up 2 bases, with 8 bases separating them. CDR3 region: CASTYRNYGYTF. The CDR3 DNA sequence: TGTGCCAGCACCTACCGGAACTATGGCTACACCTTC.

The chain recombines TRBV5-1 with TRBJ2-7; TRBD1 agrees at 7 bases. The CDR3 sequence is 15 residues long. V dropped 0 bases and J dropped 3; count of bases not matched to a gene: 6. Per germline, CDR1 SGHRS and CDR2 YFSETQ. In DNA form, the CDR3 reads TGCGCCAGCAGCTTGGCGACAGGGTTTGGCTACGAGCAGTACTTC. Its translation is CASSLATGFGYEQYF.

On this clone itself: The sample holds other DNA sequences that translate to the same CDR3. The DNA of the CDR3 is TGTGCCAGCTCACCAGGCCAGGGGAGCAATCAGCCCCAGCATTTT. It translates to CASSPGQGSNQPQHF. This rearrangement joins TRBV18 to TRBJ1-5; D possibly corresponds to TRBD1 (6 bases). The CDR3 runs to 15 residues. CDR1 KGHSH and CDR2 LQKENI come from the germline V gene. The V end lost 2 bases, the J end lost 1 base, and 9 bases lay between the germline ends.

The CDR3 reads CASSQERRVGQFF. In nucleotides, the CDR3 is TGTGCCAGCAGCCAAGAGCGCAGGGTAGGACAGTTCTTC. The chain recombines TRBV14 with TRBJ2-1; D is perhaps TRBD1 (5 bases). Germline CDR1 reads SGHDN; CDR2 reads FVKESK. This CDR3 spans 13 amino acids. V gave up 0 bases and J gave up 13 bases, with 13 bases separating them.

V and J are TRBV5-1 and TRBJ2-1; the match to TRBD2 covers 15 bases. Germline trimming cut 3 bases from V and 4 bases from J; bases unmatched to any gene: 8. The germline V gene has CDR1 SGHRS and CDR2 YFSETQ. The CDR3 covers 18 residues. The DNA for the CDR3 is TGCGCCAGCAGCTGGGGACTAGCGGGAGGTACCCCTTACAATGAGCAGTTCTTC. Translating it yields CASSWGLAGGTPYNEQFF.

CDR3 DNA: TGTGCCAGCTCACCATCGCAAGTAGCGGGAGCCGGGGAGCTGTTTTTT. This codes for CASSPSQVAGAGELFF. The chain carries TRBV18 and TRBJ2-2; 9 bases align to TRBD2. With V trimmed by 2 bases and J by 6 bases, 7 bases remained unmatched. The germline CDR1 and CDR2 sequences are KGHSH and LQKENI. The CDR3 has 16 residues.

The J gene is TRBJ1-1, the V gene TRBV9; TRBD1 agrees at 7 bases. Germline lookup yields CDR1 SGDLS and CDR2 YYNGEE. V gave up 4 bases and J gave up 4 bases; unmatched junction bases: 4. The CDR3 length is 13 residues. The CDR3 protein is CASSPRTGTEAFF. For the CDR3, the DNA is TGTGCCAGCAGCCCCAGGACAGGCACTGAAGCTTTCTTT.

This clone has just a few counts. CDR3 DNA: TGTGCCAGCAGCTTATCACTCGGGGAGCCCCAGCATTTT. It translates to CASSLSLGEPQHF. The genes are TRBV7-2 and TRBJ1-5; unclear D gene. The CDR3 consists of 13 residues. The germline V gene has CDR1 SGHTA and CDR2 FQGNSA. V was shortened by 2 bases and J by 8 bases, with 10 bases between the two germline ends.